This T cell receptor beta chain was captured by sequencing in a study of T-cell memory formation after mild COVID-19. General study points: Contracting clones, day 15 to 85, had balanced CD4/CD8, and later expanders favored CD4+.

Turning to this clonotype: Antigen: not known.

This CDR3 is 13 amino acids long. Germline-derived CDR1 and CDR2 are SGHTA and FQGNSA. The V gene lost 5 bases and the J gene lost 4 bases, with 9 bases spanning the gap. In TCRdb, the 5' RACE reads were re-called with MiXCR into one record per CDR3 protein. The sample contains fewer than 700,000 distinct CDR3 sequences, roughly 17% of which appear only once. The sequenced sample was PBMCs or a T cell subset sorted from them (not recorded which). The chain joins TRBV7-2 to TRBJ1-3; D is possibly TRBD1 (5 bases). This sequence was found in an adult woman who had mild COVID-19 (a few samples of this study predate the infection). Cell type and time point are not known. CDR3 in DNA: TGTGCCAGCAGCCGACAGTCCGGAAACACCATATATTTT. This codes for CASSRQSGNTIYF.